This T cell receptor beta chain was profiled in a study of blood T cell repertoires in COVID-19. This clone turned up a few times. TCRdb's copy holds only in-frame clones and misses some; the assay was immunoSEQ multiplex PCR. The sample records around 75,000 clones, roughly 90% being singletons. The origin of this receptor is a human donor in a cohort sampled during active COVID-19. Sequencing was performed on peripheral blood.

This CDR3 reads CASSIGRDRGTQYF. The DNA of the CDR3 is TGTGCCAGTAGTATAGGAAGGGACAGGGGAACGCAGTATTTT. V usage is TRBV19 and J usage is TRBJ2-3; 10 bases align to TRBD1. CDR1 and CDR2 from the germline V gene are LNHDA and SQIVND (reference sequence). Losses at the gene ends were 1 base for V and 9 bases for J; bases not matched to a gene: 4. The CDR3 sequence is 14 residues long. Drawing the rest from reference TRBV19 and TRBJ2-3, the complete variable domain is DGGITQSPKYLFRKEGQNVTLSCEQNLNHDAMYWYRQDPGQGLRLIYYSQIVNDFQKGDIAEGYSVSREKKESFPLTVTSAQKNPTAFYLCASSIGRDRGTQYFGPGTRLTVL.